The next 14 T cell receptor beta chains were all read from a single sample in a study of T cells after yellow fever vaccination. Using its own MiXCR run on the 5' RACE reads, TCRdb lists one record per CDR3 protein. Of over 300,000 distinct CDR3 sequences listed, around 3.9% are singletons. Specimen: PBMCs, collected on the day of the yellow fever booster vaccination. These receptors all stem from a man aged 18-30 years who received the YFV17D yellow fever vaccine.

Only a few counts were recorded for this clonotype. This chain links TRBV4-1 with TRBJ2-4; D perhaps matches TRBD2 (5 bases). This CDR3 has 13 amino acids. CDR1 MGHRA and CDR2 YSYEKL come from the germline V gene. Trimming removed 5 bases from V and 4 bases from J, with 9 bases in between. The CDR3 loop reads CASSSPGKNIQYF. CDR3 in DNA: TGCGCCAGCAGCAGTCCGGGAAAAAACATTCAGTACTTC.

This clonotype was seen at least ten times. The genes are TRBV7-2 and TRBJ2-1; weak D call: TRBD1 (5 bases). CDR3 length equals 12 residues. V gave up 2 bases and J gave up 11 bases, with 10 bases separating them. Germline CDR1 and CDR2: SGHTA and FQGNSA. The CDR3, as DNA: TGTGCCAGCAGCTTATCCAGGGTGAAGCAGTTCTTC. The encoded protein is CASSLSRVKQFF.

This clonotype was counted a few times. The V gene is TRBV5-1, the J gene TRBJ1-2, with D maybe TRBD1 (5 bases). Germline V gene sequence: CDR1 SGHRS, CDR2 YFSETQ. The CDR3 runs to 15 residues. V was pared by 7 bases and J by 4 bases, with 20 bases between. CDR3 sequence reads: CASQDSRAASYGYTF. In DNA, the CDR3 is TGCGCCAGCCAAGACTCCAGGGCAGCGAGCTATGGCTACACCTTC. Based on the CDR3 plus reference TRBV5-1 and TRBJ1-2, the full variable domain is KAGVTQTPRYLIKTRGQQVTLSCSPISGHRSVSWYQQTPGQGLQFLFEYFSETQRNKGNFPGRFSGRQFSNSRSEMNVSTLELGDSALYLCASQDSRAASYGYTFGSGTRLTVV.

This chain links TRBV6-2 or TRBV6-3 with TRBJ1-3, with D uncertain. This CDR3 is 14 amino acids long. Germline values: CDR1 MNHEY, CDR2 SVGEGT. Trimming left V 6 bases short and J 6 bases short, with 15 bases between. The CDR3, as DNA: TGTGCCAGCAGAACGTGGATTCGAGAAAACACCATATATTTT. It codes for CASRTWIRENTIYF.

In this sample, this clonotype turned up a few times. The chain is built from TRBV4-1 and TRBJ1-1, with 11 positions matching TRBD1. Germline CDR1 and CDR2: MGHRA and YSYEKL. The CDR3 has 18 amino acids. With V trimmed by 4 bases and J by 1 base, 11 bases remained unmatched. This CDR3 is CASSLYGTGGVWNTEAFF. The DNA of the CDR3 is TGCGCCAGCAGCCTTTACGGGACAGGGGGGGTGTGGAACACTGAAGCTTTCTTT.

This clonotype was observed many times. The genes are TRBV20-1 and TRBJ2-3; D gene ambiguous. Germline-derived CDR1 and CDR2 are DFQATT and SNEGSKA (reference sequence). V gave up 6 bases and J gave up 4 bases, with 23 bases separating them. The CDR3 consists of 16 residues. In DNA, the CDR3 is TGCAGTGCCATAGAGTCGACCATTCGGCGTTCAGATACGCAGTATTTT. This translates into CSAIESTIRRSDTQYF.

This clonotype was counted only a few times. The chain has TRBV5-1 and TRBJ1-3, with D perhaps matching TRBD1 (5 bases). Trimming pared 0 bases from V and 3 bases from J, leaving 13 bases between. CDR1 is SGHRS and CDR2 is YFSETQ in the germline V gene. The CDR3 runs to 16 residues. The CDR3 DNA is TGCGCCAGCAGCTTGGCCCCGGGGCAGCGTGGAAACACCATATATTTT. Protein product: CASSLAPGQRGNTIYF.

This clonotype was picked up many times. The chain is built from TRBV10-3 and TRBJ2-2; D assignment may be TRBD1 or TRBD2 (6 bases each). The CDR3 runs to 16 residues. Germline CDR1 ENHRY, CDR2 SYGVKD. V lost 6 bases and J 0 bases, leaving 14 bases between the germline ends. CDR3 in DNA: TGTGCCATCAGGGGAGGACAGATAACGAACACCGGGGAGCTGTTTTTT. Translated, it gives CAIRGGQITNTGELFF.

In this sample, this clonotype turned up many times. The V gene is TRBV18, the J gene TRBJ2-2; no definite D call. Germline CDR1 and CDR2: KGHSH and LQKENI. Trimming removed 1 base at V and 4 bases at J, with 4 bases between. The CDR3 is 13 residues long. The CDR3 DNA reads TGTGCCAGCTCACCACTGGGCACCGGGGAGCTGTTTTTT. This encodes CASSPLGTGELFF.

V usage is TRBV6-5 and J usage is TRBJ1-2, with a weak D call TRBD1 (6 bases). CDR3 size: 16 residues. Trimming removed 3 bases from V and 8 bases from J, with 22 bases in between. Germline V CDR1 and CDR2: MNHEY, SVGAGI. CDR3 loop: CASSYVGRGAPRGYTF. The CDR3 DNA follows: TGTGCCAGCAGTTATGTAGGCAGGGGAGCCCCTCGGGGCTACACCTTC.

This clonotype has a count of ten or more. CDR3 sequence reads: CASTLGGPRTDTQYF. CDR3 DNA sequence: TGTGCCAGCACCTTGGGGGGGCCCCGCACAGATACGCAGTATTTT. The J gene is TRBJ2-3, the V gene TRBV12-3 or TRBV12-4; D is perhaps TRBD2 (7 bases). The CDR3 length is 15 residues. The ends were cut back, 7 bases at V and 1 base at J, with 15 bases in the middle.

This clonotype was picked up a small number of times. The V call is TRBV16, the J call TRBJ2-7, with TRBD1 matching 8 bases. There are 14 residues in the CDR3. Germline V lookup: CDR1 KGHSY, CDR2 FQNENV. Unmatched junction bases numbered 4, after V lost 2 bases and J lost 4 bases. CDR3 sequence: CASSQGTGSYEQYF. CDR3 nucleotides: TGTGCCAGCAGCCAAGGGACAGGTTCATACGAGCAGTACTTC.

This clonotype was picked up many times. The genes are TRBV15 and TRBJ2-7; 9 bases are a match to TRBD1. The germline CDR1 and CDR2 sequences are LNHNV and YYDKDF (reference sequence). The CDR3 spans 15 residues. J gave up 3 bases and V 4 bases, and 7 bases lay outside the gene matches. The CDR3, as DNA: TGTGCCACCAGCAATCTGGGACAGGGAATCTACGAGCAGTACGTC. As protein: CATSNLGQGIYEQYV.

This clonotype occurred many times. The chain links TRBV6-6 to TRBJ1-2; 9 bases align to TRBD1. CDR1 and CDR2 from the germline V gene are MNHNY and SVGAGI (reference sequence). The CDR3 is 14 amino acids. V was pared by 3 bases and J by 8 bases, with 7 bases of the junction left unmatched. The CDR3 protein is CASSYLQGADGYTF. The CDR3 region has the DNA TGTGCCAGCAGTTATTTACAGGGGGCGGACGGCTACACCTTC.